This T cell receptor beta chain is from a study of blood T cell repertoires in COVID-19. The V and J ends lost 4 bases and 2 bases respectively, with 6 bases between them. The CDR3 is made up of 13 amino acids. CDR1 is SEHNR, CDR2 FQNEAQ, per germline (reference sequence). TCRdb's copy holds only in-frame clones and misses some; the assay was immunoSEQ multiplex PCR. The sample includes about 130,000 clones, roughly 84% of them seen just once. Sequencing was carried out using peripheral blood. The chain joins TRBV7-9 to TRBJ1-5, with D maybe TRBD1 (6 bases). This receptor was identified in a woman older than 75 with acute or convalescent COVID-19. CDR3 sequence reads: CASSSGGNQPQHF. CDR3 DNA: TGTGCCAGCAGCTCAGGGGGCAATCAGCCCCAGCATTTT.